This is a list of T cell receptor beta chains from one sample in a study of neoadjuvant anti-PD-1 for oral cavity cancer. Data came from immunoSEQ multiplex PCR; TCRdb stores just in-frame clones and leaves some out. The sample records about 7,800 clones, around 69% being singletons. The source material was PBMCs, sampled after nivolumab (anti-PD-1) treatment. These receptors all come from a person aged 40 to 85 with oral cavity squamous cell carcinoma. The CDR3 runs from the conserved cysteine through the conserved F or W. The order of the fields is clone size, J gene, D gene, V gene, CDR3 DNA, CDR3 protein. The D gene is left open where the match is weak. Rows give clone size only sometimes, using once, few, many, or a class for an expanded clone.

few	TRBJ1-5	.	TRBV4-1	TGCGCCAGCAGCCAATTTGACAATAGCAATCAGCCCCAGCATTTT	CASSQFDNSNQPQHF
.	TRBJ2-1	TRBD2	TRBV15	TGTGCCACCGCCTCACTAGCGGGGGAGGTCAATGAGCAGTTCTTC	CATASLAGEVNEQFF
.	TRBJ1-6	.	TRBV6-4	TGTGCCAGCAGTGACAGGGATAATTCACCCCTCCACTTT	CASSDRDNSPLHF
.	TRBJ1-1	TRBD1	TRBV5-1	TGCGCCAGCAGCCCCGGGAGGGGGCAAGGAAACACTGAAGCTTTCTTT	CASSPGRGQGNTEAFF
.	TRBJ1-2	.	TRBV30	TGTGCCTGGAGTAGGGACCGTCCCTTCGGCTACACCTTC	CAWSRDRPFGYTF
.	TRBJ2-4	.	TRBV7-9	TGTGCCAGCAGCTTACAGTCAGAGATAAACATTCAGTACTTC	CASSLQSEINIQYF
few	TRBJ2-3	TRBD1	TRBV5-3	TGTGCCAGAAGCTTGGTTGACAGGGGGCAGACAGATACGCAGTATTTT	CARSLVDRGQTDTQYF
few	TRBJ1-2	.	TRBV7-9	TGTGCCAGCAGCTACAGGGTTGGCTATGGCTACACCTTC	CASSYRVGYGYTF
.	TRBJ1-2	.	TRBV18	TGTGCCAGCTCACCACCAGGGCTTTCTGACGGTCGTTTGGAAGGCTACACCTTC	CASSPPGLSDGRLEGYTF
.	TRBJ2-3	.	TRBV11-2	TGTGCCAGCAGCCAACGGCCCGCAGATACGCAGTATTTT	CASSQRPADTQYF
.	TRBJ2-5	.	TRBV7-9	TGTGCCAGCAGTTCCACAACCCAGGGAGAGACCCAGTACTTC	CASSSTTQGETQYF
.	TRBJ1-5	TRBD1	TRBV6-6	TGTGCCAGCAGTACGGACAGGTTTAGCAATCAGCCCCAGCATTTT	CASSTDRFSNQPQHF
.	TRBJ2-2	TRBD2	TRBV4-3	TGCGCCAGCAGCCAGGCCCGGGGACTAGCGGGGGGAGACGGGGAGCTGTTTTTT	CASSQARGLAGGDGELFF
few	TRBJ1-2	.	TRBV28	TGTGCCAGCAGTTTTGGAGGGGACCCCTATGGCTACACCTTC	CASSFGGDPYGYTF
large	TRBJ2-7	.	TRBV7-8	TGTGCCAGCAGCTTAGCTTCGTGGGGGGACGAGCAGTACTTC	CASSLASWGDEQYF
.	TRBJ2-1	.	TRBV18	TGTGCCAGCTCACCGGGCCCGGGACACTCTTGGGCAGGGGACAACAATGAGCAGTTCTTC	CASSPGPGHSWAGDNNEQFF
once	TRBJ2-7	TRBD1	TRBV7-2	TGTGCCAGCAGCATTGTCCCGGGACAGGGGGAGCAGTACTTC	CASSIVPGQGEQYF
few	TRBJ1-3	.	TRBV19	TGTGCCAGTAGTCAACAGGGAACTGGAAACACCATATATTTT	CASSQQGTGNTIYF
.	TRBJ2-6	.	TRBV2	TGTGCCAGCAGTGAAATCCGAAGTTTGGCCAACGTCCTGACTTTC	CASSEIRSLANVLTF
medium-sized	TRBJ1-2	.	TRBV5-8	TGTGCCAGCAGCTCTGGAGGGGGGATTAACTATGGCTACACCTTC	CASSSGGGINYGYTF
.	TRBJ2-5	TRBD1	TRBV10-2	TGCGCCAGCAGTCGGCAGGGGGCATGGGAGACCCAGTACTTC	CASSRQGAWETQYF
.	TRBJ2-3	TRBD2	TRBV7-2	TGTGCCAGCAGCTTACAAGCGGGGCGGGCAGATACGCAGTATTTT	CASSLQAGRADTQYF
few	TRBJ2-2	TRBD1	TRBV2	TGTGCCAGCAGGGGACAGGTGAACACCGGGGAGCTGTTTTTT	CASRGQVNTGELFF
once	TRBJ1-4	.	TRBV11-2	TGTGCCAGCAGCTTAAACGGGGGAGGAATAGGCGAAAAACTGTTTTTT	CASSLNGGGIGEKLFF
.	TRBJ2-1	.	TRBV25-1	TGTGCCAGCAGTGAATACGGCCTGGGGGCCTTCAATGAGCAGTTCTTC	CASSEYGLGAFNEQFF
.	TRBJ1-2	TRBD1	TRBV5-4	TGTGCCAGCAGCCTAGGGACAGCTAACTATGGCTACACCTTC	CASSLGTANYGYTF
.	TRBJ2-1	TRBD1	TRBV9	TGTGCCAGCAGCGTAGGAGACCCTACAGGGGGTGAGCAGTTCTTC	CASSVGDPTGGEQFF
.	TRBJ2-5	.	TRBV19	TGTGCCAGTAGAAACAAGGACTGGCGGGAGACCCAGTACTTC	CASRNKDWRETQYF
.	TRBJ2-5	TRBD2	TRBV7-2	TGTGCCAGCCAGGCGGGGGTAGAGACCCAGTACTTC	CASQAGVETQYF
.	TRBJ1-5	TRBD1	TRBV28	TGTGCCAGCAGTTTACCCTTGACAGGGCTCAATCAGCCCCAGCATTTT	CASSLPLTGLNQPQHF
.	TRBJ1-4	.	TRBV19	TGTGCCAGTAGTATCGGGGCAGCGAATAATGAAAAACTGTTTTTT	CASSIGAANNEKLFF
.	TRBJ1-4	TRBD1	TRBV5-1	TGCGCCAGCAGCTTACAGGGGGATCAGGAAAAACTGTTTTTT	CASSLQGDQEKLFF
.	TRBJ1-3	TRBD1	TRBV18	TGTGCCAGCTCACCGGGACAGGGTTCTGGAAACACCATATATTTT	CASSPGQGSGNTIYF
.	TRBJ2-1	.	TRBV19	TGTGCCAGTAGTATAGGGTCGGAGGGTAATGAGCAGTTCTTC	CASSIGSEGNEQFF
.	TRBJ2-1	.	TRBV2	TGTGCCAGCAGTGAAAGGTCACAAGGGCTAGGGGGGCAGTTCTTC	CASSERSQGLGGQFF
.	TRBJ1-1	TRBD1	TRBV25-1	TGTGCCAGCAGTGTTTCGACAGGGGCGTACACTGAAGCTTTCTTT	CASSVSTGAYTEAFF
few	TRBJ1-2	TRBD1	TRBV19	TGTGCCAGTAGAGAGACAGGGCAGGACTATGGCTACACCTTC	CASRETGQDYGYTF